The clone carrying this T cell receptor beta chain was seen only once. V was clipped by 4 bases and J by 4 bases, with 7 bases between them. The CDR3 loop spans 12 amino acids. This sample stems from a study of blood T cell repertoires in COVID-19. Background on the study: Sites in the United States, Italy and Spain provided acute and convalescent COVID-19 samples. T cells, B-cell-depleted T cells, or PBMCs supplied cDNA or gDNA.

Methods used by the authors: Cell counts per sample came from amplifying reference gene primers. Sequenced by immunoSEQ multiplex PCR; TCRdb stores in-frame clones only, minus some. For V, J and clone size, that table is used; D and trimming come from the DNA. The data show about 98,000 clones, roughly 82% seen once. The sample comprised peripheral blood. The source is a man aged 65-85 years with active or convalescent COVID-19. The J gene is TRBJ1-2, the V gene TRBV12-3 or TRBV12-4; no reliable D call. The CDR3 DNA reads as TGTGCCAGCAGTTGGGGAGTCTATGGCTACACCTTC. This encodes CASSWGVYGYTF.